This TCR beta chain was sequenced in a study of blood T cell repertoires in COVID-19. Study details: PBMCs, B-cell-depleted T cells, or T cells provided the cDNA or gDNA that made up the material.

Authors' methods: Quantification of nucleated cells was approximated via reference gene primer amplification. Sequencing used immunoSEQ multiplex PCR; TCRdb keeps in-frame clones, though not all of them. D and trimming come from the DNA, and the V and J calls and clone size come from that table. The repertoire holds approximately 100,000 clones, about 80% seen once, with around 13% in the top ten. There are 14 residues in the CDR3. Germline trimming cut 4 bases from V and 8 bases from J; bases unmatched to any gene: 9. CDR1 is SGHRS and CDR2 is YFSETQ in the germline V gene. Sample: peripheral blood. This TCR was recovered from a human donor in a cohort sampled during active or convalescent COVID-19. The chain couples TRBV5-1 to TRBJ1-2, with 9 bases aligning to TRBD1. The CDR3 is CASSPPRTGDGYTF. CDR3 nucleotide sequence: TGCGCCAGCAGCCCACCTAGGACAGGGGACGGCTACACCTTC.